This is a list of T cell receptor beta chains from one sample in a study of vaccination effects on CD4 cells after COVID-19. Their antigens are not known. This table comes from immunoSEQ multiplex PCR, and its TCRdb copy is limited to in-frame clones, with some not included. The repertoire holds tens of thousands of clones, with about 72% as singletons. The sample consisted of CD4+ T cells from PBMCs cultured without peptide, taken before COVID-19 vaccination. All receptors come from a human donor who had a prior SARS-CoV-2 infection. The CDR3 runs from the conserved cysteine through the conserved F or W. The D gene is left open where the match is weak. A clone size is listed for some rows: how often the clone was seen (once, few, many), or a class if it is expanded.

>TRBJ1-4|16|TRBD1|once|TRBV6-5
TGTGCCAGCAGTTCACAGGGGGGAGCAACTAATGAAAAACTGTTTTTT
CASSSQGGATNEKLFF
>TRBJ2-7|14|TRBD2|once|TRBV7-2
TGTGCCAGCAGCTTTTCTAGCGGGAGCCACGAGCAGTACTTC
CASSFSSGSHEQYF
>TRBJ1-2|15|NA|NA|TRBV7-6
TGTGCCAGCAGCCGCAACAGGGAATCTAACTATGGCTACACCTTC
CASSRNRESNYGYTF
>TRBJ2-2|12|NA|NA|TRBV5-4
TGTGCCAGCAGCTTTGTTAGCGGGGAGCTGTTTTTT
CASSFVSGELFF
>TRBJ1-4|15|NA|NA|TRBV5-4
TGTGCCAGCAGCTCCCGGTCGTTGGAAAATGAAAAACTGTTTTTT
CASSSRSLENEKLFF
>TRBJ2-5|17|TRBD2|NA|TRBV7-2
TGTGCCAGCAGCTCAAATCCGGGACTAGCGGGACAAGAGACCCAGTACTTC
CASSSNPGLAGQETQYF
>TRBJ1-1|13|NA|few|TRBV3-1/TRBV3-2
TGTGCCAGCAGCCCAAGACCGGACTTGGGGGCTTTCTTT
CASSPRPDLGAFF
>TRBJ1-5|14|NA|NA|TRBV10-3
TGTGCCATCAGTGTAAATGAGGGGTATCAGCCCCAGCATTTT
CAISVNEGYQPQHF
>TRBJ2-7|13|NA|NA|TRBV5-7
TGTGCCAGCAGCTTGCCGGGCAGGCGGGAGCAGTACTTC
CASSLPGRREQYF
>TRBJ1-3|12|NA|once|TRBV7-9
TGTGCCGGGGGGGCGATCGGAAACACCATATATTTT
CAGGAIGNTIYF
>TRBJ2-7|12|NA|once|TRBV7-8
TGTGCCAGCAGCTTAGCGACGGGGATCCAGTACTTC
CASSLATGIQYF
>TRBJ2-1|16|TRBD2|NA|TRBV27
TGTGCCAGCAGACCCGGACTAGCGGGTCCTAACAATGAGCAGTTCTTC
CASRPGLAGPNNEQFF
>TRBJ1-1|13|TRBD1|few|TRBV25-1
TGTGCCAGCAGTGAGGACAGGAGCACTGAAGCTTTCTTT
CASSEDRSTEAFF
>TRBJ2-3|15|TRBD2|NA|TRBV19
TGTGCCAGTAGTACCTGGGGGGGAAGTACAGATACGCAGTATTTT
CASSTWGGSTDTQYF
>TRBJ2-7|11|NA|NA|TRBV12-3/TRBV12-4
TGTGCCAGCAGTTTTGGTCTCGAGCAGTACTTC
CASSFGLEQYF
>TRBJ1-2|15|NA|NA|TRBV27
TGTGCCAGCAGTTTATGGCCACCCGGAGGCTATGGCTACACCTTC
CASSLWPPGGYGYTF
>TRBJ2-7|14|TRBD2|NA|TRBV6-5
TGTGCCAGCAGGAGGGGAGGGGCCGCGCTCGAGCAGTACTTC
CASRRGGAALEQYF
>TRBJ1-3|17|NA|few|TRBV5-1
TGCGCCAGCAGCCCGGACAGCACCAGAGGCTCTGGAAACACCATATATTTT
CASSPDSTRGSGNTIYF
>TRBJ1-1|14|NA|once|TRBV7-9
TGTGCCATCAGAATGGGACTGATGAACACTGAAGCTTTCTTT
CAIRMGLMNTEAFF
>TRBJ1-5|14|NA|NA|TRBV18
TGTGCCAGCTCGATTGGGGGCCACAATCAGCCCCAGCATTTT
CASSIGGHNQPQHF
>TRBJ2-5|13|NA|NA|TRBV7-3
TGTGCCAGCAGCCTATCAACCCAAGAGACCCAGTACTTC
CASSLSTQETQYF
>TRBJ1-2|16|TRBD1|NA|TRBV18
TGTGCCAGCTCACCGTCAGGGGGCGCGGTGGACAATGGCTACACCTTC
CASSPSGGAVDNGYTF